Below are 29 T cell receptor beta chains sequenced from a single sample in a study of blood T cell repertoires in COVID-19. Assay: immunoSEQ multiplex PCR; the TCRdb copy retains only in-frame clones and omits some. The sample holds just under 90,000 clones, about nine tenths seen once. The sequenced sample consisted of peripheral blood. The receptors stem from a man aged 55-75 years with acute or convalescent COVID-19.

V usage is TRBV5-1 and J usage is TRBJ1-4; 8 bases fit TRBD1. The CDR3 length is 14 residues. V was clipped by 4 bases and J by 11 bases; unmatched bases: 10. CDR1 is SGHRS, CDR2 YFSETQ, per germline. CDR3 coding DNA: TGCGCCAGCAGCCCGACCTCGACAGGGGAGAAACTGTTTTTT. Its translation is CASSPTSTGEKLFF.

This clone was recorded only once. The rearrangement links TRBV5-6 to TRBJ1-4, with a possible D match to TRBD1 (6 bases). Germline V gives CDR1 SGHDT, CDR2 YYEEEE. V was shortened by 4 bases and J by 15 bases, with 16 bases between the two germline ends. The CDR3 runs 12 residues. The CDR3 bases are TGTGCCAGCAGCCTTCTTGGGGACAAATTGTTTTTT. It codes for CASSLLGDKLFF.

Note on this clone: The limits of the CDR3 on the DNA are not certain, so only TCRdb's listed CDR3 is given. The V and J genes are TRBV21-1 and TRBJ2-3; the table calls TRBD2, which could not be checked here. TRBV21-1 is listed as a pseudogene. The CDR3 extends over 15 residues, inclusive of both ends. The CDR3 here is CASSKVAGGTDTQYF.

The chain carries TRBV10-3 and TRBJ1-5; no firm D call. V was cut by 2 bases and J by 4 bases, with 9 bases left in between. Per germline, CDR1 ENHRY and CDR2 SYGVKD. CDR3 length: 14 amino acids. The CDR3 DNA reads as TGTGCCATCAGTGAGCAGGCGGGGAATCAGCCCCAGCATTTT. Protein: CAISEQAGNQPQHF.

The CDR3 DNA is TGTGCCAGTAGTAGGGACCGTGGGGGGACCGCCCTTAGCACAGATACGCAGTATTTT. Its protein is CASSRDRGGTALSTDTQYF. The V call is TRBV19, the J call TRBJ2-3; D may be TRBD2 (6 bases). CDR1 is LNHDA, CDR2 SQIVND, per germline (reference sequence). The V gene lost 4 bases and the J gene lost 0 bases, with 23 bases spanning the gap. This CDR3 has 19 amino acids.

V is TRBV27 and J is TRBJ2-1; 13 bases fit TRBD2. The CDR3 loop spans 18 amino acids. Trimming removed 7 bases from V and 0 bases from J; junction bases left unmatched: 9. Germline lookup yields CDR1 MNHEY and CDR2 SMNVEV (reference sequence). CDR3 DNA sequence: TGTGCCAGCACCCAAAGGACTAGCGGGGGCATCTCCTACAATGAGCAGTTCTTC. This translates into CASTQRTSGGISYNEQFF.

About this clone: Lacking the conserved final phenylalanine or tryptophan, this CDR3 likely reflects a read error. No DNA is shown, since the ends of the CDR3 on it are uncertain; the CDR3 is the one TCRdb lists. The chain recombines TRBV10-2 with TRBJ1-5; TRBD1, the D gene given by the table, was not confirmed from the DNA. CDR1 is WSHSY, CDR2 SAAADI, per germline. Counting both end residues, the CDR3 totals 8 amino acids. The CDR3 loop is CASSEDQG.

Only one count was recorded for this clone. CDR3 sequence (DNA): TGTGCCAGCAGCCCCCTAGTGGGAGAAGAGACCCAGTACTTC. Translation: CASSPLVGEETQYF. The J gene is TRBJ2-5, the V gene TRBV14; D is possibly TRBD2 (5 bases). The CDR3 has 14 residues. The germline CDR1 and CDR2 sequences are SGHDN and FVKESK. Trimming left V 4 bases short and J 3 bases short, with 12 bases between.

The chain couples TRBV18 to TRBJ1-2; 10 bases match TRBD1. After removal of 5 bases from V and 4 bases from J, the junction contained 7 bases not matched to a gene. Germline lookup yields CDR1 KGHSH and CDR2 LQKENI. The CDR3 length is 15 residues. The CDR3 reads CASSGTGEARYGYTF. The CDR3 DNA follows: TGTGCCAGCTCAGGGACAGGGGAGGCTCGCTATGGCTACACCTTC.

V is TRBV6-1 and J is TRBJ2-7, with a possible D match to TRBD2 (5 bases). Germline CDR1 MNHNS, CDR2 SASEGT. The germline V and J ends were trimmed by 3 bases and 0 bases, with 12 bases remaining between them. The CDR3 covers 15 residues. This chain's CDR3 is CASSEVGMSSYEQYF. In nucleotides, the CDR3 is TGTGCCAGCAGTGAGGTCGGGATGAGCTCCTACGAGCAGTACTTC.

V is TRBV11-2 and J is TRBJ2-7, with a possible D match to TRBD1 (5 bases). The length of the CDR3 is 13 residues. Trimming shortened V by 5 bases and J by 2 bases, and 10 bases separated the two germline ends. Germline V gives CDR1 SGHAT, CDR2 FQNNGV. The CDR3 nucleotides are TGTGCCAGCAGCGCGACAGCCACCTACGAGCAGTACTTC. Its protein product is CASSATATYEQYF. Using reference TRBV11-2 and TRBJ2-7 for the parts outside the CDR3, the full variable domain is EAGVAQSPRYKIIEKRQSVAFWCNPISGHATLYWYQQILGQGPKLLIQFQNNGVVDDSQLPKDRFSAERLKGVDSTLKIQPAKLEDSAVYLCASSATATYEQYFGPGTRLTVT.

The chain combines TRBV27 with TRBJ1-1; a weak D match, TRBD1 (6 bases). CDR1 MNHEY and CDR2 SMNVEV come from the germline V gene (reference sequence). The CDR3 totals 12 residues. The V gene lost 11 bases and the J gene lost 3 bases, with 13 bases spanning the gap. CDR3 region: CASGVGDTEAFF. The CDR3 region has the DNA TGTGCCTCAGGGGTAGGAGACACTGAAGCTTTCTTT.

This clone showed up just once. J is TRBJ2-5 and V is TRBV7-9; the match to TRBD2 covers 8 bases. Germline V CDR1 and CDR2: SEHNR, FQNEAQ (reference sequence). V dropped 1 base and J dropped 4; count of bases not matched to a gene: 8. The length of the CDR3 is 16 residues. The CDR3 loop reads CASSLVTGGVGETQYF. CDR3 bases: TGTGCCAGCAGCTTAGTCACCGGGGGGGTCGGAGAGACCCAGTACTTC.

The V and J genes are TRBV27 and TRBJ2-3, with 12 bases that match TRBD2. With V trimmed by 4 bases and J by 5 bases, 7 bases remained unmatched. The CDR3 is made up of 16 amino acids. Per the germline V gene, CDR1 is MNHEY and CDR2 is SMNVEV (reference sequence). In DNA form, the CDR3 reads TGTGCCAGCAGTTCTCTAGCGGGGGGGCCGATAGATACGCAGTATTTT. It is translated as CASSSLAGGPIDTQYF.

The chain recombines TRBV5-1 with TRBJ1-3; no definite D call. The CDR3 has 14 residues. The V and J ends lost 3 bases and 2 bases respectively, with 9 bases between them. The V gene's germline CDR1 is SGHRS and CDR2 YFSETQ. The CDR3 reads CASSSGSAGNTIYF. In nucleotides, the CDR3 is TGCGCCAGCAGCTCCGGGAGTGCTGGAAACACCATATATTTT.

V is TRBV11-1 and J is TRBJ2-7; TRBD1 aligns across 7 bases. The CDR3 is made up of 14 amino acids. The V segment lost 4 bases and the J segment 0 bases; nucleotides outside the gene matches: 3. Germline CDR1 reads SGHAT; CDR2 reads FQDESV (reference sequence). The CDR3, as DNA: TGTGCCAGCAGCTCCGACAGGGACTCCTACGAGCAGTACTTC. It encodes CASSSDRDSYEQYF.

This chain uses TRBV5-1 with TRBJ1-6; D may be TRBD1 (5 bases). Trimming took off 2 bases at V and 9 bases at J, with 18 bases between the two ends. This CDR3 comprises 16 residues. Germline CDR1 reads SGHRS; CDR2 reads YFSETQ. The CDR3 DNA is TGCGCCAGCAGCTTAGAGGGTGGGGGGTTAAGTTCACCCCTCCACTTT. As protein: CASSLEGGGLSSPLHF.

The CDR3 nucleotides are TGCGCCAGCATGGCGGACGAGCAGTACTTC. Its translation is CASMADEQYF. This chain joins TRBV5-1 and TRBJ2-7, with unresolved D. CDR3 length: 10 residues. Germline lookup yields CDR1 SGHRS and CDR2 YFSETQ. V shed 6 bases and J shed 5 bases, with 6 bases lying between them.

The sample holds a few counts of this clone. Other DNA sequences in this sample translate to the same CDR3. J is TRBJ1-5 and V is TRBV6-4; 7 bases map to TRBD1. This CDR3 region has 14 residues. Germline values: CDR1 MRHNA, CDR2 SNTAGT. After removal of 6 bases from V and 2 bases from J, the junction contained 4 bases not matched to a gene. The CDR3 is CASSEGQGNQPQHF. In DNA, the CDR3 is TGTGCCAGCAGCGAAGGACAGGGCAATCAGCCCCAGCATTTT.

The chain links TRBV7-9 to TRBJ2-7; 10 nucleotides line up with TRBD2. After removal of 5 bases from V and 6 bases from J, the junction contained 7 bases not matched to a gene. This CDR3 comprises 14 residues. Germline V gene data show CDR1 as SEHNR and CDR2 as FQNEAQ (reference sequence). The CDR3 is CASSPSGGALEQYF. The CDR3 bases are TGTGCCAGCAGCCCAAGCGGGGGGGCCCTCGAGCAGTACTTC.

The chain employs TRBV19 and TRBJ2-7, with 8 bases matching TRBD1. This CDR3 has 16 amino acids. Germline loops: CDR1 LNHDA, CDR2 SQIVND (reference sequence). The V and J ends lost 4 bases and 2 bases, in that order; junction bases with no gene match: 10. As DNA, the CDR3 is TGTGCCAGTAGTACCCGAGCGGCAGGGGGCCCCTACGAGCAGTACTTC. Amino acid sequence: CASSTRAAGGPYEQYF.

V usage is TRBV11-3 and J usage is TRBJ2-1; D is ambiguous. The CDR3 is made up of 17 amino acids. Germline values: CDR1 SGHNT, CDR2 YENEEA. V was pared by 0 bases and J by 0 bases, with 12 bases between. Here the CDR3 reads CASSLESVSSSYNEQFF. CDR3 DNA sequence: TGTGCCAGCAGCTTAGAGTCGGTCTCGAGCTCCTACAATGAGCAGTTCTTC.

The chain links TRBV24-1 to TRBJ2-5; the match to TRBD2 covers 7 bases. Trimming cost V 4 bases and J 5 bases; bases outside gene matches: 12. This CDR3 contains 16 residues. Germline V gene lookup returns CDR1 KGHDR and CDR2 SFDVKD. The CDR3: CATSETGTKARETQYF. CDR3 coding DNA: TGTGCCACCAGTGAGACCGGGACTAAAGCCCGGGAGACCCAGTACTTC.

The genes are TRBV5-1 and TRBJ1-5, with D tentatively TRBD1 (6 bases). The V gene lost 0 bases and the J gene lost 5 bases, with 9 bases spanning the gap. This CDR3 has 14 amino acids. CDR1 and CDR2 (germline): SGHRS, YFSETQ. Here the CDR3 reads CASSLGGGDQPQHF. For the CDR3, the DNA is TGCGCCAGCAGCTTGGGTGGGGGCGATCAGCCCCAGCATTTT.

The rearrangement joins TRBV7-3 to TRBJ2-1; the D is unclear. The ends were cut back, 2 bases at V and 5 bases at J, with 7 bases in the middle. The germline V gene has CDR1 SGHTA and CDR2 FQGTGA. The CDR3 runs to 13 residues. This CDR3 reads CASSLSPNNEQFF. CDR3 sequence (DNA): TGTGCCAGCAGCTTATCTCCTAACAATGAGCAGTTCTTC.

This clone was counted once. The chain employs TRBV5-1 and TRBJ1-5; TRBD1 is a possible D gene (6 bases). CDR1 is SGHRS, CDR2 YFSETQ, per germline. The CDR3 consists of 15 residues. Deletions cut 4 bases from V and 7 bases from J, with 18 bases between. Here the CDR3 reads CASSPTGRADQPQHF. The DNA of the CDR3 is TGCGCCAGCAGCCCCACAGGGAGGGCGGACCAGCCCCAGCATTTT.

The chain carries TRBV6-5 and TRBJ2-5, with TRBD1 matching 9 bases. The CDR3 extends over 12 amino acids. The germline gives CDR1 MNHEY, CDR2 SVGAGI. V lost 8 bases, J lost 7 bases, and 5 bases stayed unmatched. This chain's CDR3 is CASLQGAGTQYF. The CDR3 DNA reads TGTGCCAGCCTACAGGGGGCGGGGACCCAGTACTTC.

The chain has TRBV11-2 and TRBJ2-7, with 7 positions matching TRBD2. The V and J ends lost 4 bases and 0 bases, in that order; junction bases with no gene match: 3. Germline loops: CDR1 SGHAT, CDR2 FQNNGV. The CDR3 runs 14 residues. The CDR3 DNA follows: TGTGCCAGCAGCTCCGAGCGGGACTCCTACGAGCAGTACTTC. Translating gives CASSSERDSYEQYF.

The sample holds one count of this clone. This chain uses TRBV5-4 with TRBJ1-2, with D unresolved. The ends were cut back, 0 bases at V and 1 base at J, with 10 bases in the middle. CDR3 length equals 15 residues. CDR1 is SGHNT, CDR2 YYREEE, per germline (reference sequence). The CDR3 protein is CASSLDATLNYGYTF. DNA of the CDR3: TGTGCCAGCAGCTTGGATGCGACACTTAACTATGGCTACACCTTC.